This is a list of T cell receptor beta chains from one sample in a study of beta chain features in type 1 diabetes. The table came from immunoSEQ multiplex PCR; TCRdb's copy has only in-frame clones and leaves some out. The table shows roughly 500,000 clones, with about 30% occurring only once. Material: naive CD4+ T cells from blood. The origin of the receptors is a man younger than 30 in good health. Each CDR3 is given with its conserved first and last residue. The D gene is left open where the match is weak. Size is stated for part of the rows, as once, few or many counts, or as a class when the clone is expanded.

v_call clone_size d_call cdr3_length cdr3_aa
TRBV30 NA NA 13 CAWSAGTPYGYTF
TRBV9 NA NA 14 CASSEVRGPDTQYF
TRBV29-1 few NA 16 CSVEGNWWGTTDTQYF
TRBV30 NA NA 13 CAWSVGRGTPPHF
TRBV5-6 NA TRBD2 16 CASSFPGLAGYNEQFF
TRBV15 NA TRBD1 15 CATSRDLPGGGEQFF
TRBV7-9 NA NA 14 CASSRDFQGNEQFF
TRBV30 few TRBD1 15 CAWSAQGARSGEQYF
TRBV29-1 few TRBD2 14 CSVPRSGSTDTQYF
TRBV25-1 NA NA 14 CASSEWSSNQPQHF
TRBV6-5 NA NA 12 CATKVRENEQYF
TRBV21-1 NA NA 13 CASSPWTSDEQYF
TRBV9 few TRBD2 15 CASSVDAGAAYEQYF
TRBV7-2 NA NA 13 CASLSVSSYEQYF
TRBV30 few NA 14 CAWSGGVGNQPQHF
TRBV29-1 NA NA 12 CSVEDLPYEQYF
TRBV25-1 NA NA 14 CASSDHTSLDTQYF
TRBV14 NA NA 16 CASSQFGGSGANVLTF
TRBV7-2 few NA 13 CASSWTGNQPQHF
TRBV6-6 NA NA 13 CASRGGGAETQYF
TRBV29-1 few NA 15 CSVEGSGRRIYEQYF
TRBV7-9 once NA 14 CASSTRQIGETQYF